This T cell receptor beta chain is drawn from a study of monozygotic twins with inflammatory bowel disease. Findings and caveats of the study: Varying immunosuppressive regimens may have increased patient repertoire variability. There was no way to distinguish the different T cell subtypes.

The CDR3 is made up of 13 amino acids. In germline, CDR1 is SQVTM, CDR2 ANQGSEA. UMIs containing a 6-nucleotide sample barcode were added via template switching. TCRdb reprocessed the 5' RACE reads, keeping one entry per CDR3 protein, no DNA. Its table lists around 380,000 distinct CDR3 sequences. On this clonotype itself: Its target is not known.

The chain combines TRBV29-1 with TRBJ2-2; TCRdb calls TRBD1, which cannot be checked without DNA. Sequencing was done on a sample of blood. The clonotype originates from a human donor with ulcerative colitis or Crohn's disease, or a healthy co-twin of an affected twin (not recorded which). The CDR3 sequence: CSVEGAGRGELFF.